This TCR beta chain was found in a study of T cells in Graves' hyperthyroidism and ophthalmopathy. Study-level findings and limits: Blood also held most thyroid clonotypes expanded beyond 0.001. It was a median about 6.5 months before onset that the model predicted ophthalmopathy.

CDR3 length: 15 amino acids. V lost 0 bases and J 5 bases, leaving 13 bases between the germline ends. Germline assignment: CDR1 GTSNPN and CDR2 SVGIG (reference sequence). Clinical symptoms, serum thyroxine and TRAb, thyroid ultrasound and orbital computed tomography together formed the diagnostic basis. PBMCs stemmed from about 9.7 ml fresh peripheral blood. As to this clonotype: Its target is unknown.

Amplified regions were TCR beta CDR3 sequences from RNA transcripts. TCR CDR3 underwent first-round RT-PCR with the HTBI primer set. Using its own MiXCR run on the multiplex PCR reads, TCRdb lists one record per CDR3 protein. The table includes hundreds of thousands of distinct CDR3 sequences, about a sixth detected once. The clonotype originates from a woman aged 40 to 50 with Graves' ophthalmopathy. V is TRBV30 and J is TRBJ1-4, with D possibly being TRBD1 (5 bases). The specimen sequenced was blood. The CDR3 is CAWSVHGGENEKLFF. For the CDR3, the DNA is TGTGCCTGGAGTGTACATGGGGGTGAGAATGAAAAACTGTTTTTT. Combining the CDR3 with reference TRBV30 and TRBJ1-4 gives the whole variable domain SQTIHQWPATLVQPVGSPLSLECTVEGTSNPNLYWYRQAAGRGLQLLFYSVGIGQISSEVPQNLSASRPQDRQFILSSKKLLLSDSGFYLCAWSVHGGENEKLFFGSGTQLSVL.